These 9 T cell receptor beta chains were sequenced from one sample in a study of shared clonotypes between healthy human individuals (dated by TCRdb to the early 2020s). The library was built by means of the immunoSEQ multiplex PCR assay. This immuneACCESS table, as held by TCRdb, lists in-frame sequences with V and J called but not all clones. Of the missing ones, under half trace to an unresolved V gene in checked studies; the others have no known cause. In this sample the table shows some 2 million clones, approximately 95% of which occur a single time. Approximately 0.13% of the sample is taken by the ten largest. Sequenced input: naive CD4+ T cells sorted from blood. The cell subset or site label here, explained by the study, means: CD45RA+ positively selected. Receptors originate from a man aged 18 to 30 in good health.

The chain employs TRBV6-1 and TRBJ2-5, with TRBD2 identical over 12 bases. J lost 4 bases, V lost 9 bases, and 9 bases had no gene match. The CDR3 sequence is 15 residues long. CDR1 and CDR2 (germline): MNHNS, SASEGT. CDR3 amino acids: CASEVASGRGETQYF. In DNA, the CDR3 is TGTGCCAGTGAGGTGGCTAGCGGGAGGGGAGAGACCCAGTACTTC.

This chain connects TRBV10-3 to TRBJ2-7, with TRBD1 identical over 7 bases. Germline CDR1 and CDR2: ENHRY and SYGVKD. The CDR3 has 12 amino acids. The V gene end was trimmed by 7 bases and the J gene end by 6 bases; junction bases not matched to a gene: 6. CDR3 region: CAITNTGVEQYF. The CDR3 nucleotides read TGTGCCATCACCAATACAGGGGTCGAGCAGTACTTC.

V and J are TRBV7-9 and TRBJ1-1; TRBD1 might be the D (5 bases). CDR3 length: 16 residues. Trimming removed 2 bases at V and 6 bases at J, with 19 bases between. Per germline, CDR1 SEHNR and CDR2 FQNEAQ (reference sequence). The CDR3 bases are TGTGCCAGCAGCTTAACGGGGCTTGGGGGGGACCCTGAAGCTTTCTTT. This codes for CASSLTGLGGDPEAFF.

This chain uses TRBV7-4 with TRBJ2-7; 7 bases align to TRBD1. After removal of 6 bases from V and 2 bases from J, the junction contained 7 bases not matched to a gene. The CDR3 length is 14 residues. The germline V gene has CDR1 SGHVT and CDR2 SQSDAQ. CDR3 sequence: CASSSRGFTYEQYF. The CDR3 DNA reads TGTGCCAGCAGTTCCAGGGGGTTTACCTACGAGCAGTACTTC.

This chain joins TRBV7-2 and TRBJ1-1; 8 bases agree with TRBD1. CDR1 and CDR2 (germline): SGHTA, FQGNSA. After removal of 4 bases from V and 4 bases from J, the junction contained 5 bases not matched to a gene. The CDR3 has 14 residues. CDR3 DNA sequence: TGTGCCAGCAGCTCCTGGACAGGGCCCACTGAAGCTTTCTTT. This translates into CASSSWTGPTEAFF.

The chain employs TRBV6-5 and TRBJ1-2; D gene uncertain. Trimming took off 6 bases at V and 1 base at J, with 12 bases between the two ends. Germline CDR1 is MNHEY and CDR2 is SVGAGI. The CDR3 length is 14 residues. The CDR3 DNA reads TGTGCCAGCAGACTCGGACTGGATAACTATGGCTACACCTTC. Translation gives CASRLGLDNYGYTF.

The chain recombines TRBV7-2 with TRBJ1-1, with unresolved D. Trimming cost V 5 bases and J 0 bases, with 13 bases left between them. The CDR3 length is 15 residues. The germline CDR1 and CDR2 sequences are SGHTA and FQGNSA. CDR3 DNA sequence: TGTGCCAGCAGCCCAAGGGCGCAGGTGAACACTGAAGCTTTCTTT. Protein product: CASSPRAQVNTEAFF.

This clone was recorded once. This chain connects TRBV25-1 to TRBJ2-2; 8 bases match TRBD1. V shed 6 bases, J shed 3 bases, and the junction held 6 bases outside the gene matches. Germline V lookup: CDR1 MGHDK, CDR2 SYGVNS. The CDR3 length is 15 residues. Here the CDR3 DNA reads TGTGCCAGCAGACAGGACAGGGCGGACACCGGGGAGCTGTTTTTT. Protein: CASRQDRADTGELFF.

The genes are TRBV18 and TRBJ2-3; 11 bases are a match to TRBD2. Per the germline V gene, CDR1 is KGHSH and CDR2 is LQKENI. V shed 0 bases and J 6 bases; nucleotides not matched to a gene: 5. CDR3 length: 16 residues. CDR3 bases: TGTGCCAGCTCACCACCGGCTAGCGGGGGGCTGGATACGCAGTATTTT. It is translated as CASSPPASGGLDTQYF.